This T cell receptor (beta chain) was retrieved from a study of siplizumab effects on memory and regulatory T cells. Details on this clone: Antigen: not known.

General study results and limits: Assignment to unstimulated subsets succeeded for only a minor fraction of the alloreactive clones.

Repertoires were generated with immunoSEQ multiplex PCR, while TCRdb's copy carries only in-frame clones and drops some. Of fewer than 85,000 clones detected, roughly 89% appear once; the ten largest clones hold approximately 1.5%. The CDR3 loop spans 17 amino acids. The V end lost 3 bases, the J end lost 0 bases, and 15 bases lay between the germline ends. The germline CDR1 and CDR2 sequences are LNHDA and SQIVND (reference sequence). Input material: Tregs sorted from blood. The clonotype comes from a human donor in good health. This sequence joins TRBV19 and TRBJ2-1; maybe TRBD1 (6 bases). The CDR3 loop reads CASSIQGPLSSYNEQFF. The DNA for the CDR3 is TGTGCCAGTAGTATCCAGGGGCCCCTAAGCTCCTACAATGAGCAGTTCTTC.